The rows below give T cell receptor beta chains drawn from one sample of a study of blood T cell repertoires in COVID-19. Using immunoSEQ multiplex PCR, the repertoire was profiled, and TCRdb retains in-frame clones only, with some absent. The sample records 25,000 to 35,000 clones, over 75% being singletons. Specimen: peripheral blood. The receptors originated from a man between 60 and 70 years old with COVID-19, enrolled during active disease. Each CDR3 is given without its conserved first and last residue. Fields, in order: CDR3 protein, V gene, J gene.

CDR3: ASSALARTGRTEAF
V: TRBV5-5
J: TRBJ1-1

CDR3: ATSDLRGQGKNTGELF
V: TRBV24-1
J: TRBJ2-2

CDR3: ASSQSEGDIQY
V: TRBV14
J: TRBJ2-4

CDR3: ASSTGTAQPQH
V: TRBV10-1
J: TRBJ1-5

CDR3: AWSVAGNPYEQY
V: TRBV30
J: TRBJ2-7

CDR3: ASSSLYEQY
V: TRBV11-3
J: TRBJ2-7

CDR3: ASRTSGRGNEQF
V: TRBV19
J: TRBJ2-1

CDR3: ASKVDRNTEAF
V: TRBV5-1
J: TRBJ1-1

CDR3: ASSLTPSGRSSYNEQF
V: TRBV7-3
J: TRBJ2-1

CDR3: AITGQEAGGYT
V: TRBV10-3
J: TRBJ1-2

CDR3: ASSLARNTGELF
V: TRBV7-2
J: TRBJ2-2

CDR3: ASSAGGVYDNEQF
V: TRBV3-1/TRBV3-2
J: TRBJ2-1

CDR3: SVEGPGERGYT
V: TRBV29-1
J: TRBJ1-2

CDR3: ASSLTRGGSDTQY
V: TRBV28
J: TRBJ2-3

CDR3: ASSFGTGRYEQY
V: TRBV5-6
J: TRBJ2-7